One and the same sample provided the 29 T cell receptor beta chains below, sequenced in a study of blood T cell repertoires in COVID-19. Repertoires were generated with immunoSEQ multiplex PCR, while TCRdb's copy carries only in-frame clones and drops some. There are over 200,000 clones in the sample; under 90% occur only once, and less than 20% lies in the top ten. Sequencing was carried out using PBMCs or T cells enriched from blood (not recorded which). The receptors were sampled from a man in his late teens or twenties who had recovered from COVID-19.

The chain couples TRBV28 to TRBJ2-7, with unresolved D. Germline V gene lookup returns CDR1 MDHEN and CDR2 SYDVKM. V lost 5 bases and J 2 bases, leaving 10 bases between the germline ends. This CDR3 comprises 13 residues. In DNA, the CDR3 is TGTGCCAGCAGTACCCATTTAGCCTACGAGCAGTACTTC. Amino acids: CASSTHLAYEQYF.

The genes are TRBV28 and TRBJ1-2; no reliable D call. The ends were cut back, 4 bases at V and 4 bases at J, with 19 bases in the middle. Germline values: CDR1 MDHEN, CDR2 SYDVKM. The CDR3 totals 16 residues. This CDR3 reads CASSSFVESVVYGYTF. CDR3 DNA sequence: TGTGCCAGCAGTTCTTTCGTCGAGAGCGTCGTCTATGGCTACACCTTC.

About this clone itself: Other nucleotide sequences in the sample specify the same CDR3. The CDR3 sequence: CASSPGQALEQYF. The CDR3 DNA is TGCGCCAGCAGCCCCGGCCAGGCCCTCGAGCAGTACTTC. The chain has TRBV5-1 and TRBJ2-7; D gene unclear. The V and J ends lost 4 bases and 6 bases respectively, with 14 bases between them. Germline CDR1 is SGHRS and CDR2 is YFSETQ. This CDR3 has 13 residues.

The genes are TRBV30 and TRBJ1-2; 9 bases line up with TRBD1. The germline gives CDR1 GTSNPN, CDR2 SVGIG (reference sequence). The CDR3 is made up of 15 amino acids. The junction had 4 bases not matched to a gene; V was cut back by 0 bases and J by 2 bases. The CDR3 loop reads CAWSVRQGGNYGYTF. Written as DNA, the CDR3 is TGTGCCTGGAGTGTAAGACAGGGGGGAAACTATGGCTACACCTTC.

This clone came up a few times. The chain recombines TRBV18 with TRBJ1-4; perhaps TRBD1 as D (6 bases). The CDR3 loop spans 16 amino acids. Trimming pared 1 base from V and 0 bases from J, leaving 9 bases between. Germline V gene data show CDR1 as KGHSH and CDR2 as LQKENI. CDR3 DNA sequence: TGTGCCAGCTCACCACTGGGGACACCAACTAATGAAAAACTGTTTTTT. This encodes CASSPLGTPTNEKLFF.

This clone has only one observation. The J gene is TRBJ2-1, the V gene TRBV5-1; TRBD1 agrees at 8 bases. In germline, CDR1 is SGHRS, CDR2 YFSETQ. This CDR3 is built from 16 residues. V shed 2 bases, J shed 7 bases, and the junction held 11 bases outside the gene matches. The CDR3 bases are TGCGCCAGCAGCTTCCCGAGGCAGGGGGCAATAAATGAGCAGTTCTTC. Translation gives CASSFPRQGAINEQFF.

CDR3 DNA: TGCAGCGTTGCCGAGGACAGCAACCATGAGCAGTTCTTC. Its protein is CSVAEDSNHEQFF. This sequence joins TRBV29-1 and TRBJ2-1; D may be TRBD1 (6 bases). Trimming left V 4 bases short and J 8 bases short, with 15 bases between. Germline CDR1 and CDR2: SQVTM and ANQGSEA. The CDR3 covers 13 residues.

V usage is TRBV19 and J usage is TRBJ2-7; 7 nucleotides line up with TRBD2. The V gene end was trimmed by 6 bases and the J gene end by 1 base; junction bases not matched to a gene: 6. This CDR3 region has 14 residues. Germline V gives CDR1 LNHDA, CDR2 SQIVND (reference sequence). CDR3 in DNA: TGTGCCAGTAGAACCGGGACTATGTCCTACGAGCAGTACTTC. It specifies CASRTGTMSYEQYF.

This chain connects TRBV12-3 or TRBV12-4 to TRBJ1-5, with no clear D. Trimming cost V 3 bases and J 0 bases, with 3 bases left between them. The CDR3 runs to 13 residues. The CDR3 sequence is CASSFFSNQPQHF. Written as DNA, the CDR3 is TGTGCCAGCAGTTTCTTTAGCAATCAGCCCCAGCATTTT.

The CDR3 region is CASSASLAKNIQYF. For the CDR3, the DNA is TGTGCCAGCAGTGCTAGTCTAGCCAAAAACATTCAGTACTTC. This rearrangement joins TRBV28 to TRBJ2-4; D uncertain. Trimming cost V 5 bases and J 0 bases, with 8 bases left between them. The CDR3 has 14 residues. Germline-derived CDR1 and CDR2 are MDHEN and SYDVKM.

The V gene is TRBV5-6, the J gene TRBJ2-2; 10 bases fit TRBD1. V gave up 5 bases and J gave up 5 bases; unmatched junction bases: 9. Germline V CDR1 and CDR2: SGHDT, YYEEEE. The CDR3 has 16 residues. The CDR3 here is CASRTSGQGMTGELFF. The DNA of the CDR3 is TGTGCCAGCAGAACCTCGGGACAGGGGATGACCGGGGAGCTGTTTTTT.

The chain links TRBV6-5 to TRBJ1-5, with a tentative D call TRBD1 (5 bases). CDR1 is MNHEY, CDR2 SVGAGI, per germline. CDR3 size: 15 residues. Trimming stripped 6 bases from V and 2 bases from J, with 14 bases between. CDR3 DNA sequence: TGTGCCAGCAGCCCCGGGGGGGTTGGCAATCAGCCCCAGCATTTT. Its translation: CASSPGGVGNQPQHF.

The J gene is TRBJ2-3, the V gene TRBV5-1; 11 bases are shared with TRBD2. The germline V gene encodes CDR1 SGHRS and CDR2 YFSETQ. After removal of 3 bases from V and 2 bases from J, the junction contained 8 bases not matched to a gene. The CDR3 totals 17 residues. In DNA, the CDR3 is TGCGCCAGCAGCTGGGCCGGGACTAGCGGCAACACAGATACGCAGTATTTT. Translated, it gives CASSWAGTSGNTDTQYF.

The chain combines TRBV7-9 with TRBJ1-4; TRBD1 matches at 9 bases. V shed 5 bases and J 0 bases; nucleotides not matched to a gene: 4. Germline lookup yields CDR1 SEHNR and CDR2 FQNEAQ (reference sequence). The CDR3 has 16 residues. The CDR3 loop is CASSPGTGSTNEKLFF. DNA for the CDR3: TGTGCCAGCAGCCCCGGGACAGGGTCAACTAATGAAAAACTGTTTTTT.

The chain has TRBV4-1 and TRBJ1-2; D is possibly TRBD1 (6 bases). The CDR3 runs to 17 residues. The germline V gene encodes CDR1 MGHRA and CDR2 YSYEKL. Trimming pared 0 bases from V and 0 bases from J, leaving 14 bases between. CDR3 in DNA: TGCGCCAGCAGCCAAGATTGGAGGACAGCCGCTAACTATGGCTACACCTTC. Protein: CASSQDWRTAANYGYTF.

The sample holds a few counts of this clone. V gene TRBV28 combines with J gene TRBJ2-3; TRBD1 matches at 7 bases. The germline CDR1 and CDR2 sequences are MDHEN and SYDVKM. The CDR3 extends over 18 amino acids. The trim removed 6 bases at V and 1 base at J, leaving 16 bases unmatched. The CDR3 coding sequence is TGTGCCAGCAGGGCACTCCCCGGGACAGACCTCCGCACAGATACGCAGTATTTT. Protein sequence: CASRALPGTDLRTDTQYF.

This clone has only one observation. The CDR3 spells CASSWGGDRGRLSYTF. The CDR3 nucleotides read TGTGCCAGCAGTTGGGGAGGGGACAGGGGGCGATTGAGTTACACCTTC. The chain joins TRBV28 to TRBJ1-2, with TRBD1 matching 12 bases. This CDR3 comprises 16 residues. Unmatched junction bases numbered 14, after V lost 4 bases and J lost 11 bases. The germline V gene encodes CDR1 MDHEN and CDR2 SYDVKM.

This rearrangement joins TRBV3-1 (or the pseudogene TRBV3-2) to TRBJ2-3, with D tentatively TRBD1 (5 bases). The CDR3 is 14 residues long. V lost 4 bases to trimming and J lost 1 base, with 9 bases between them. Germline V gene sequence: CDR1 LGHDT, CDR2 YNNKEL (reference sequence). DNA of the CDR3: TGTGCCAGCAGCCGGGGCCAAGGCACAGATACGCAGTATTTT. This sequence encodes CASSRGQGTDTQYF.

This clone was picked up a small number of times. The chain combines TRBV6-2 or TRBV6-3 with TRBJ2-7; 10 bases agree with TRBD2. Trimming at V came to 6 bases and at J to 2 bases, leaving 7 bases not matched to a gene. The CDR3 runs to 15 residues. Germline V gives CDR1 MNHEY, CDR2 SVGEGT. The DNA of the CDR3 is TGTGCCAGCAGCCTCGGACTAGCGGACCCCTACGAGCAGTACTTC. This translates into CASSLGLADPYEQYF.

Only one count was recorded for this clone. CDR3 sequence: CASSLDGAVTIYF. The CDR3, as DNA: TGCGCCAGCAGCTTGGATGGGGCGGTCACCATATATTTT. The genes are TRBV5-1 and TRBJ1-3; possible D gene TRBD1, 5 bases. The V end lost 0 bases, the J end lost 9 bases, and 10 bases lay between the germline ends. The CDR3 contains 13 residues. The germline V gene encodes CDR1 SGHRS and CDR2 YFSETQ. Complete variable domain (other parts from reference TRBV5-1 and TRBJ1-3): KAGVTQTPRYLIKTRGQQVTLSCSPISGHRSVSWYQQTPGQGLQFLFEYFSETQRNKGNFPGRFSGRQFSNSRSEMNVSTLELGDSALYLCASSLDGAVTIYFGEGSWLTVV.

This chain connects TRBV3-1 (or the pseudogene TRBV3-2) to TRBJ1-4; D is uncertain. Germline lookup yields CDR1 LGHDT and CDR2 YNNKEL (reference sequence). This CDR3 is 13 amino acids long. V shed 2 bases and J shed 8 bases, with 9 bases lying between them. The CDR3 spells CASSQSSREKLFF. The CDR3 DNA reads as TGTGCCAGCAGCCAATCCTCTAGGGAAAAACTGTTTTTT.

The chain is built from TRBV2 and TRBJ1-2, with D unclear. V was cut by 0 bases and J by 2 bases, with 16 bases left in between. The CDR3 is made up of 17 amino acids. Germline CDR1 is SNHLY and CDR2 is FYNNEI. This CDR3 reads CASSEARHDPWNYGYTF. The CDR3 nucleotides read TGTGCCAGCAGTGAAGCCCGACACGACCCATGGAACTATGGCTACACCTTC.

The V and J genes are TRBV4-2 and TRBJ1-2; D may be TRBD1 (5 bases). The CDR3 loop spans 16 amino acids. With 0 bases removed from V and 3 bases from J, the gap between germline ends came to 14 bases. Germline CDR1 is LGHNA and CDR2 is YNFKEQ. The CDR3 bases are TGTGCCAGCAGCCAAGATCTTATTCGGGACTACTATGGCTACACCTTC. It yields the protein CASSQDLIRDYYGYTF.

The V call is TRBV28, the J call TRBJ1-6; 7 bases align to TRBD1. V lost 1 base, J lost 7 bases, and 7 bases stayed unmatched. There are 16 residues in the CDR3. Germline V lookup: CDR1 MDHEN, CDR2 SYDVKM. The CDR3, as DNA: TGTGCCAGCAGTTTATATGAGGGGGCCATCAATTCACCCCTCCACTTT. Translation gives CASSLYEGAINSPLHF.

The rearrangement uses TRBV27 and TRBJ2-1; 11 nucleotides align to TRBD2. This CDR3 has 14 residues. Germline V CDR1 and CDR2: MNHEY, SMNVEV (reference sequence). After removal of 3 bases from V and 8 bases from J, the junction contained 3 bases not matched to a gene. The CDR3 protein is CASSFSGGADEQFF. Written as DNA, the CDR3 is TGTGCCAGCAGTTTTAGCGGGGGGGCCGATGAGCAGTTCTTC.

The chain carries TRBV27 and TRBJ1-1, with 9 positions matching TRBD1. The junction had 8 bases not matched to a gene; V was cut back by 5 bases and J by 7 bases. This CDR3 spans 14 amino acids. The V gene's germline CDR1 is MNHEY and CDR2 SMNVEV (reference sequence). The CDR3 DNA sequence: TGTGCCAGCAGTCTCCGGGACAGGGCTGGTGAAGCTTTCTTT. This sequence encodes CASSLRDRAGEAFF.

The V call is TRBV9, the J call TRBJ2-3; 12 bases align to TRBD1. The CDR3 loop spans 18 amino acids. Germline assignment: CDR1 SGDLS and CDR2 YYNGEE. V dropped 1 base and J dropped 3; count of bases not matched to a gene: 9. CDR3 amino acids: CASSVTRPGQGATDTQYF. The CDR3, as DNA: TGTGCCAGCAGCGTAACCCGTCCGGGACAGGGGGCAACAGATACGCAGTATTTT.

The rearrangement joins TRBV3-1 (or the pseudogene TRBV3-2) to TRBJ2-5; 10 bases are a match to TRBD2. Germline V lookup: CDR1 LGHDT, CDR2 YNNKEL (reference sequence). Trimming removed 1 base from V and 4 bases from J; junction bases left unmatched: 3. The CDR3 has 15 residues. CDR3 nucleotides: TGTGCCAGCAGCCAAGTTAGCGGGAGGTCAGAGACCCAGTACTTC. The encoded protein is CASSQVSGRSETQYF.

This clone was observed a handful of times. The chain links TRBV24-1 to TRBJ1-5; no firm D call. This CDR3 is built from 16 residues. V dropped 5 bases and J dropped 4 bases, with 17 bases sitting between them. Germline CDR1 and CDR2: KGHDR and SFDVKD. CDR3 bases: TGTGCCACCAGTGCAGGTGCCGGGGTGAATAATCAGCCCCAGCATTTT. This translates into CATSAGAGVNNQPQHF.